Listed below are T cell receptor beta chains from one sample, sequenced in a study of blood T cell repertoires in COVID-19. TCRdb keeps only in-frame clones here, not all; method: immunoSEQ multiplex PCR. The profile shows about 110,000 clones, less than 90% of them singletons. What was sequenced was peripheral blood. The origin of the receptors is a human donor in a cohort sampled during active COVID-19. CDR3s include the opening cysteine and the closing phenylalanine or tryptophan. D genes are given only for firm matches. The listing skips clone size in some rows; elsewhere it reads once, few, many or a size class.

j_call: TRBJ2-3
v_call: TRBV4-1
clone_size: -
d_call: -
cdr3_aa: CASSQSGLSATDTQYF
cdr3_nt: TGCGCCAGCAGCCAATCCGGACTAAGCGCCACAGATACGCAGTATTTT

j_call: TRBJ2-2
v_call: TRBV6-2/TRBV6-3
clone_size: -
d_call: TRBD1
cdr3_aa: CASSMDRAVGELFF
cdr3_nt: TGTGCCAGCAGCATGGACAGGGCCGTCGGGGAGCTGTTTTTT

j_call: TRBJ2-1
v_call: TRBV29-1
clone_size: -
d_call: TRBD1
cdr3_aa: CSVVITGTGRGDEQFF
cdr3_nt: TGCAGCGTTGTAATAACCGGGACAGGGAGAGGGGATGAGCAGTTCTTC

j_call: TRBJ1-2
v_call: TRBV28
clone_size: few
d_call: -
cdr3_aa: CASSWRGGYTF
cdr3_nt: TGTGCCAGCAGTTGGAGGGGTGGCTACACCTTC

j_call: TRBJ2-5
v_call: TRBV5-6
clone_size: -
d_call: -
cdr3_aa: CASSPRGLQETQYF
cdr3_nt: TGTGCCAGCAGCCCAAGGGGACTTCAAGAGACCCAGTACTTC

j_call: TRBJ1-2
v_call: TRBV4-1
clone_size: once
d_call: TRBD1
cdr3_aa: CASSQATPGQGPSYGYTF
cdr3_nt: TGCGCCAGCAGCCAAGCTACCCCGGGACAGGGGCCCTCCTATGGCTACACCTTC

j_call: TRBJ2-2
v_call: TRBV10-3
clone_size: -
d_call: -
cdr3_aa: CAISELDRNTGELFF
cdr3_nt: TGTGCCATCAGTGAGTTGGACAGGAACACCGGGGAGCTGTTTTTT

j_call: TRBJ1-3
v_call: TRBV28
clone_size: -
d_call: -
cdr3_aa: CASSSPGRVGGNTIYF
cdr3_nt: TGTGCCAGCAGTTCGCCCGGCAGGGTGGGTGGAAACACCATATATTTT

j_call: TRBJ1-5
v_call: TRBV7-8
clone_size: -
d_call: -
cdr3_aa: CASSKNRDQPQHF
cdr3_nt: TGTGCCAGCAGCAAAAACAGGGACCAGCCCCAGCATTTT

j_call: TRBJ2-1
v_call: TRBV29-1
clone_size: once
d_call: TRBD1
cdr3_aa: CSVVPPGQGYNEQFF
cdr3_nt: TGCAGCGTTGTCCCTCCGGGACAGGGTTACAATGAGCAGTTCTTC

j_call: TRBJ2-7
v_call: TRBV28
clone_size: -
d_call: TRBD1
cdr3_aa: CASSSRTGRRTYEQYF
cdr3_nt: TGTGCCAGCAGTTCCAGGACAGGGAGAAGAACCTACGAGCAGTACTTC

j_call: TRBJ2-2
v_call: TRBV19
clone_size: -
d_call: -
cdr3_aa: CASSNRRRNTGELFF
cdr3_nt: TGTGCCAGTAGTAACCGGCGGCGAAACACCGGGGAGCTGTTTTTT

j_call: TRBJ1-2
v_call: TRBV18
clone_size: -
d_call: -
cdr3_aa: CASSPKERNYGYTF
cdr3_nt: TGTGCCAGCTCACCAAAGGAGAGGAACTATGGCTACACCTTC

j_call: TRBJ1-2
v_call: TRBV7-9
clone_size: -
d_call: -
cdr3_aa: CASSSGRGDGYTF
cdr3_nt: TGTGCCAGCAGCTCCGGGCGGGGGGATGGCTACACCTTC

j_call: TRBJ2-1
v_call: TRBV9
clone_size: -
d_call: TRBD1
cdr3_aa: CASSVGQGKYNEQFF
cdr3_nt: TGTGCCAGCAGCGTAGGACAGGGGAAATACAATGAGCAGTTCTTC